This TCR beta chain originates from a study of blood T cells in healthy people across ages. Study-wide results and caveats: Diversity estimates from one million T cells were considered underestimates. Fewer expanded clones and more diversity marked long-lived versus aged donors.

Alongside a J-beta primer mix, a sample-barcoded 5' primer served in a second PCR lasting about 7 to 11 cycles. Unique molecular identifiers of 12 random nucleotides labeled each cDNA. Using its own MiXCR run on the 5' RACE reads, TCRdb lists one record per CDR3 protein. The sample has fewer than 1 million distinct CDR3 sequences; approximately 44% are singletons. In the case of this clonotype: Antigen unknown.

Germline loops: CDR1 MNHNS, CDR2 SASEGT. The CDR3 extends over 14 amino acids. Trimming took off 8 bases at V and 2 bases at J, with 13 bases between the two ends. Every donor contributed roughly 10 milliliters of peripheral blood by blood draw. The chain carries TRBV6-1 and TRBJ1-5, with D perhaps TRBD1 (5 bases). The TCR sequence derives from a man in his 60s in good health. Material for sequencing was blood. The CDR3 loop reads CASRIGGGNQPQHF. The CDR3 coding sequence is TGTGCCAGCCGGATCGGGGGGGGCAATCAGCCCCAGCATTTT.